A single sample gave rise to the 9 T cell receptor beta chains below, sequenced in a study of neurological immune-mediated disorders. Via MiXCR, TCRdb re-called the 5' RACE reads, giving one row per CDR3 protein. The sample lists fewer than 50,000 distinct CDR3 sequences; approximately 15% were seen once. Time point: longitudinal time-point 3. Material: PBMCs. The receptors here all came from a man aged 25-40 years in good health.

The sample holds many counts of this clonotype. This chain joins TRBV14 and TRBJ2-1; the D is unclear. Germline-derived CDR1 and CDR2 are SGHDN and FVKESK. The V end was cut by 0 bases, the J end by 5 bases, with 17 bases between. CDR3 length: 17 residues. This chain's CDR3 is CASSQDSLFLQHNEQFF. In nucleotides, the CDR3 is TGTGCCAGCAGCCAAGATTCGCTTTTTTTACAGCACAATGAGCAGTTCTTC.

This clonotype was seen many times. The chain employs TRBV5-1 and TRBJ2-1, with 8 bases identical to TRBD1. Germline CDR1 is SGHRS and CDR2 is YFSETQ. The CDR3 runs to 14 residues. Trimming took 4 bases from V and 6 from J; bases not matched to a gene: 6. The CDR3 region is CASSGGQGGNEQFF. The CDR3, as DNA: TGCGCCAGCAGCGGAGGACAGGGCGGCAATGAGCAGTTCTTC. Full variable domain (outside the CDR3, taken from reference TRBV5-1 and TRBJ2-1): KAGVTQTPRYLIKTRGQQVTLSCSPISGHRSVSWYQQTPGQGLQFLFEYFSETQRNKGNFPGRFSGRQFSNSRSEMNVSTLELGDSALYLCASSGGQGGNEQFFGPGTRLTVL.

This clonotype was detected many times. The V and J genes are TRBV29-1 and TRBJ2-7; 8 positions match TRBD1. The CDR3 covers 14 residues. The germline V gene has CDR1 SQVTM and CDR2 ANQGSEA. V was pared by 4 bases and J by 4 bases, with 9 bases of the junction left unmatched. Here the CDR3 reads CSVVEDRVVYEQYF. The CDR3 bases are TGCAGCGTTGTGGAGGACAGGGTTGTTTACGAGCAGTACTTC.

This clonotype has ten or more counts. The chain recombines TRBV29-1 with TRBJ2-1; the match to TRBD2 covers 10 bases. This CDR3 spans 13 amino acids. The V gene end was trimmed by 5 bases and the J gene end by 8 bases; junction bases not matched to a gene: 6. CDR1 SQVTM and CDR2 ANQGSEA come from the germline V gene. The CDR3 DNA follows: TGCAGCGTTAGAACTAGCGGGATACATGAGCAGTTCTTC. This encodes CSVRTSGIHEQFF.

The V gene is TRBV13, the J gene TRBJ1-1, with TRBD1 matching 12 bases. V shed 3 bases and J 6 bases; nucleotides not matched to a gene: 2. The CDR3 is 14 amino acids. CDR1 is PRHDT, CDR2 FYEKMQ, per germline (reference sequence). CDR3 sequence: CASSLGQGAPEAFF. In DNA form, the CDR3 reads TGTGCCAGCAGCTTGGGACAGGGGGCCCCTGAAGCTTTCTTT.

This clonotype appeared many times. The chain is built from TRBV10-3 and TRBJ2-3; TRBD1 matches 9 bases. Trimming took 6 bases from V and 1 from J; bases not matched to a gene: 14. The CDR3 extends over 18 amino acids. CDR1 ENHRY and CDR2 SYGVKD come from the germline V gene. The CDR3 is CAISEPGQGDFGTDTQYF. In nucleotides, the CDR3 is TGTGCCATCAGCGAGCCGGGACAGGGAGACTTTGGCACAGATACGCAGTATTTT.

This clonotype occurred many times. This chain links TRBV10-1 with TRBJ2-1, with D unclear. Trimming left V 2 bases short and J 9 bases short, with 11 bases between. The CDR3 sequence is 13 residues long. Germline values: CDR1 WNHNN, CDR2 SYGVQD (reference sequence). CDR3 in DNA: TGCGCCAGCAGTGAGACATACTCCCCTGAGCAGTTCTTC. Its protein is CASSETYSPEQFF.

This clonotype has ten or more counts. The chain links TRBV10-3 to TRBJ2-7, with a weak D call TRBD1 (6 bases). The V gene lost 6 bases and the J gene lost 4 bases, with 13 bases spanning the gap. CDR1 and CDR2 from the germline V gene are ENHRY and SYGVKD. The CDR3 sequence is 13 residues long. The DNA of the CDR3 is TGTGCCATCAGCCTTGACAGGAAATACGAGCAGTACTTC. As protein: CAISLDRKYEQYF.

At least ten counts were recorded for this clonotype. The chain couples TRBV6-6 to TRBJ2-7, with no clear D. The V end was cut by 5 bases, the J end by 2 bases, with 13 bases between. Germline CDR1 reads MNHNY; CDR2 reads SVGAGI (reference sequence). The CDR3 is 14 amino acids. The CDR3 loop is CASSPAPTAYEQYF. DNA for the CDR3: TGTGCCAGCAGTCCGGCCCCGACGGCCTACGAGCAGTACTTC.